Below, one T cell receptor (delta chain) is given with its context. This entry belongs to a study of gamma-delta T cells after stem cell transplantation. TCRdb re-called the RT-PCR reads with CATT. The top ten clones hold less than 15% of a sample with about 1,700 delta-chain clones, over 14% of them seen once. CDR1 TVYSNPD and CDR2 GDNSRS come from the germline V gene (reference sequence). CDR3 length equals 12 residues. The V gene was identified as TRDV3, while no J gene was called. Sequencing used gamma-delta T cells. The source of this sequence is a human donor. It is not recorded whose cells these are; they may come from a transplant donor. CDR3 protein: CAFTLDTGHLFF. The DNA of the CDR3 is TGTGCCTTCACTTTGGATACAGGACACCTCTTCTTT.